This T cell receptor (beta chain) was found in a study of T-cell reconstitution after alpha-beta-depleted transplantation in children. A note on this clonotype: Its antigen is still unknown.

Preparation of the TCRbeta library involved a method that used unique molecular identifiers. MiXCR, run by TCRdb on the PCR reads, gives a single entry per CDR3 protein. The profile shows 500,000 or so distinct CDR3 sequences, about an eighth of them singletons. The V gene lost 4 bases and the J gene lost 7 bases, with 13 bases spanning the gap. Germline V gene lookup returns CDR1 DFQATT and CDR2 SNEGSKA (reference sequence). The CDR3 runs 12 residues. Study-wide results and caveats: Once a year had passed after transplant, T-cell counts and diversity came mostly from newly produced T cells. Approximately two months post-transplant, alpha-beta T cells reportedly originated from several hundred expanded graft clones.

Sample: PBMCs, mostly from graft donor cells, taken 180 days after TCRalphabeta/CD19-depleted stem cell transplant. This clonotype was obtained from a female patient between 2 and 15 years old who had a stem cell transplant for aplastic anemia, so the T cells may come from the graft donor. This chain uses TRBV20-1 with TRBJ1-2; D remains ambiguous. CDR3 sequence reads: CSANPGGPGYTF. The CDR3 region has the DNA TGCAGTGCTAACCCGGGCGGCCCTGGCTACACCTTC.